The 30 T cell receptor beta chains in this list originate from one sample, sequenced in a study of early T cells in non-severe SARS-CoV-2 infection. From the 5' RACE reads, TCRdb called clonotypes with MiXCR, one entry per CDR3 protein. This table has tens of thousands of distinct CDR3 sequences, about 6.2% appearing once. Sequencing was done on a sample of whole blood. The source of these receptors is an adult who was a healthcare worker with PCR-confirmed SARS-CoV-2 infection or an uninfected control (not recorded which).

The table lists this clonotype with many counts. The chain couples TRBV28 to TRBJ2-1, with unresolved D. Deletions cut 6 bases from V and 4 bases from J, with 10 bases between. The CDR3 has 13 residues. Germline V CDR1 and CDR2: MDHEN, SYDVKM. The CDR3 DNA reads as TGTGCCAGCAGGAAGCTAGAGTACAATGAGCAGTTCTTC. This encodes CASRKLEYNEQFF. Filled out from reference TRBV28 and TRBJ2-1, the complete variable domain reads DVKVTQSSRYLVKRTGEKVFLECVQDMDHENMFWYRQDPGLGLRLIYFSYDVKMKEKGDIPEGYSVSREKKERFSLILESASTNQTSMYLCASRKLEYNEQFFGPGTRLTVL.

This clonotype was found a few times. The chain is built from TRBV20-1 and TRBJ2-2; TRBD2 aligns across 8 bases. The V gene's germline CDR1 is DFQATT and CDR2 SNEGSKA (reference sequence). This CDR3 is 15 amino acids long. The junction had 9 bases not matched to a gene; V was cut back by 6 bases and J by 3 bases. The CDR3 DNA sequence: TGCAGTGCAACCTCTAGCGGGTCCTACACCGGGGAGCTGTTTTTT. Translation: CSATSSGSYTGELFF.

V gene TRBV3-1 combines with J gene TRBJ2-5; D is perhaps TRBD1 (6 bases). With 0 bases removed from V and 4 bases from J, the gap between germline ends came to 12 bases. The CDR3 runs to 15 residues. Per germline, CDR1 LGHDT and CDR2 YNNKEL (reference sequence). CDR3 sequence: CASSQDFGGGETQYF. CDR3 in DNA: TGTGCCAGCAGCCAAGATTTTGGGGGCGGAGAGACCCAGTACTTC.

This clonotype has more than one count but fewer than ten. The rearrangement uses TRBV7-9 and TRBJ2-1; the match to TRBD2 covers 9 bases. The CDR3 contains 16 residues. Germline V CDR1 and CDR2: SEHNR, FQNEAQ (reference sequence). V trimming: 3 bases; J trimming: 1 base; junction bases outside the gene matches: 4. The CDR3 bases are TGTGCCAGCAGCTTGGCGGGAGGGGGTTCCTACAATGAGCAGTTCTTC. Its translation is CASSLAGGGSYNEQFF. Filled out from reference TRBV7-9 and TRBJ2-1, the complete variable domain reads DTGVSQNPRHKITKRGQNVTFRCDPISEHNRLYWYRQTLGQGPEFLTYFQNEAQLEKSRLLSDRFSAERPKGSFSTLEIQRTEQGDSAMYLCASSLAGGGSYNEQFFGPGTRLTVL.

At least ten counts were recorded for this clonotype. The rearrangement links TRBV5-1 to TRBJ1-4, with 10 positions matching TRBD1. V gave up 4 bases and J gave up 6 bases; unmatched junction bases: 3. This CDR3 spans 14 amino acids. CDR1 is SGHRS and CDR2 is YFSETQ in the germline V gene. This CDR3 is CASSSGTGDEKLFF. Written as DNA, the CDR3 is TGCGCCAGCAGCAGCGGGACAGGGGATGAAAAACTGTTTTTT.

This clonotype was counted at least ten times. The rearrangement uses TRBV11-2 and TRBJ2-7, with D unresolved. From germline, CDR1 is SGHAT and CDR2 FQNNGV. V was clipped by 0 bases and J by 6 bases, with 15 bases between them. The CDR3 is 15 amino acids. The CDR3 sequence is CASSLEGLSQIEQYF. As DNA, the CDR3 is TGTGCCAGCAGCTTAGAGGGTCTATCTCAAATCGAGCAGTACTTC.

This clonotype was detected only a few times. The chain carries TRBV10-3 and TRBJ2-7; TRBD1 might be the D (6 bases). The CDR3 is made up of 13 amino acids. The germline V gene has CDR1 ENHRY and CDR2 SYGVKD. V was pared by 10 bases and J by 5 bases, with 18 bases between. The DNA of the CDR3 is TGTGCCACCCTAGGACAGATATCCCACGAGCAGTACTTC. Its protein product is CATLGQISHEQYF.

This clonotype came up many times. CDR3 residues: CASSSGQGIQETQYF. DNA of the CDR3: TGTGCCAGCAGCTCGGGACAGGGTATCCAAGAGACCCAGTACTTC. The chain couples TRBV13 to TRBJ2-5; 9 positions match TRBD1. Germline loops: CDR1 PRHDT, CDR2 FYEKMQ (reference sequence). The V and J ends lost 4 bases and 1 base, in that order; junction bases with no gene match: 4. The CDR3 runs to 15 residues.

This clonotype occurred many times. The J gene is TRBJ2-1, the V gene TRBV7-2; either TRBD1 or TRBD2 may fit D (5 bases each). The CDR3 is 15 amino acids. V lost 1 base and J lost 6, with 13 bases in between. The germline V gene encodes CDR1 SGHTA and CDR2 FQGNSA. For the CDR3, the DNA is TGTGCCAGCAGCTTAGTCCTGGGGACGGGCAATGAGCAGTTCTTC. This codes for CASSLVLGTGNEQFF.

The chain employs TRBV10-3 and TRBJ2-1, with 7 bases matching TRBD2. The CDR3 runs 17 residues. The ends lost 4 bases at V and 9 bases at J; junction bases unmatched: 18. The germline CDR1 and CDR2 sequences are ENHRY and SYGVKD. In nucleotides, the CDR3 is TGTGCCATCAGTGGGACGGGCCCAGGACTAGAACGTGCTGAGCAGTTCTTC. As protein: CAISGTGPGLERAEQFF.

The chain couples TRBV11-2 to TRBJ2-5; 7 bases are shared with TRBD1. The CDR3 contains 16 residues. Germline CDR1 is SGHAT and CDR2 is FQNNGV. Germline trimming cut 6 bases from V and 4 bases from J; bases unmatched to any gene: 14. The CDR3 loop reads CASRPIRRGRRETQYF. CDR3 coding DNA: TGTGCCAGCAGGCCCATTCGAAGGGGGCGGCGAGAGACCCAGTACTTC.

The J gene is TRBJ2-1, the V gene TRBV11-2; 7 bases line up with TRBD2. Germline trimming cut 4 bases from V and 0 bases from J; bases unmatched to any gene: 6. This CDR3 spans 16 amino acids. Per the germline V gene, CDR1 is SGHAT and CDR2 is FQNNGV. The CDR3 region is CASSSSGTSSYNEQFF. The DNA for the CDR3 is TGTGCCAGCAGCTCGAGCGGGACGAGCTCCTACAATGAGCAGTTCTTC.

Only a few counts were recorded for this clonotype. The chain joins TRBV12-3 or TRBV12-4 to TRBJ2-7; the D gene is possibly TRBD2 (6 bases). V dropped 5 bases and J dropped 6 bases, with 8 bases sitting between them. This CDR3 is built from 11 residues. CDR3 DNA: TGTGCCAGCAGTGGAGGGCGCGAGCAGTACTTC. Translating gives CASSGGREQYF.

This clonotype was recorded at least ten times. The V call is TRBV6-1, the J call TRBJ2-1, with 8 bases fitting TRBD2. The germline V gene has CDR1 MNHNS and CDR2 SASEGT. The V segment lost 10 bases and the J segment 8 bases; nucleotides outside the gene matches: 22. The CDR3 loop spans 17 amino acids. The CDR3 is CAIDASIGGLGLDEQFF. In nucleotides, the CDR3 is TGTGCCATCGACGCCTCAATAGGGGGACTAGGGTTGGATGAGCAGTTCTTC.

This clonotype was found many times. The chain carries TRBV6-4 and TRBJ2-3, with 11 bases fitting TRBD2. The CDR3 totals 16 residues. Germline V CDR1 and CDR2: MRHNA, SNTAGT. Germline trimming cut 2 bases from V and 4 bases from J; bases unmatched to any gene: 5. This CDR3 reads CASSDRLAGWADTQYF. The CDR3 DNA reads as TGTGCCAGCAGTGACAGACTAGCGGGATGGGCAGATACGCAGTATTTT.

V usage is TRBV27 and J usage is TRBJ2-7; tentative D call: TRBD2 (5 bases). V lost 1 base and J lost 3, with 16 bases in between. This CDR3 contains 16 residues. CDR1 is MNHEY and CDR2 is SMNVEV in the germline V gene (reference sequence). The CDR3 here is CASSLFPRGPFYEQYF. The CDR3 DNA is TGTGCCAGCAGTTTATTTCCCCGGGGTCCTTTCTACGAGCAGTACTTC.

This clonotype occurred a few times. The chain links TRBV11-3 to TRBJ2-1; no reliable D call. The CDR3 has 15 amino acids. Germline V gene data show CDR1 as SGHNT and CDR2 as YENEEA. Trimming left V 5 bases short and J 0 bases short, with 11 bases between. CDR3 amino acids: CASSMGRSSYNEQFF. The CDR3 DNA reads TGTGCCAGCAGCATGGGCAGAAGCTCCTACAATGAGCAGTTCTTC.

This clonotype came up a few times. The chain uses TRBV5-1 and TRBJ1-4; possibly TRBD1 for D (5 bases). CDR3 length equals 14 residues. V was shortened by 3 bases and J by 8 bases, with 14 bases between the two germline ends. The germline V gene encodes CDR1 SGHRS and CDR2 YFSETQ. CDR3: CASSSTGSREKLFF. CDR3 bases: TGCGCCAGCAGCTCCACAGGAAGTAGGGAAAAACTGTTTTTT.

This clonotype turned up a few times. This rearrangement joins TRBV4-2 to TRBJ2-7; no clear D gene. CDR1 LGHNA and CDR2 YNFKEQ come from the germline V gene. The V gene lost 1 base and the J gene lost 4 bases, with 8 bases spanning the gap. This CDR3 contains 13 residues. Here the CDR3 reads CASSQGQIYEQYF. The CDR3 bases are TGTGCCAGCAGCCAAGGTCAGATATACGAGCAGTACTTC.

Many counts were recorded for this clonotype. V gene TRBV20-1 combines with J gene TRBJ1-2; weak D call: TRBD1 (6 bases). Looked up from germline, CDR1 is DFQATT and CDR2 is SNEGSKA (reference sequence). Trimming removed 2 bases from V and 5 bases from J, with 12 bases in between. The CDR3 totals 13 residues. This chain's CDR3 is CSARPGDRYGYTF. The CDR3 DNA sequence: TGCAGTGCTAGACCAGGGGACCGTTATGGCTACACCTTC.

This clonotype has only a few counts. This sequence joins TRBV13 and TRBJ2-1; 14 bases map to TRBD2. J gave up 5 bases and V 7 bases, and 10 bases lay outside the gene matches. Germline assignment: CDR1 PRHDT and CDR2 FYEKMQ (reference sequence). The length of the CDR3 is 17 residues. The CDR3 coding sequence is TGTGCCAGCACGACTAGCGGGAGGGCCCCGAGCAACAATGAGCAGTTCTTC. Translated, it gives CASTTSGRAPSNNEQFF.

This chain links TRBV5-1 with TRBJ2-7; 9 positions agree with TRBD2. The length of the CDR3 is 16 residues. Losses at the gene ends were 0 bases for V and 0 bases for J; bases not matched to a gene: 4. Germline assignment: CDR1 SGHRS and CDR2 YFSETQ. The CDR3 DNA follows: TGCGCCAGCAGCTTGGCTGGGACTAGCAGCTCCTACGAGCAGTACTTC. This sequence encodes CASSLAGTSSSYEQYF.

This clonotype was observed at least ten times. The chain has TRBV10-1 and TRBJ2-5, with D possibly matching TRBD1 (6 bases). Deletions cut 9 bases from V and 3 bases from J, with 20 bases between. Germline V lookup: CDR1 WNHNN, CDR2 SYGVQD (reference sequence). The CDR3 is 15 amino acids. The DNA for the CDR3 is TGCGCCAGATGGAACAGGGAGTTGGGAAAAGAGACCCAGTACTTC. Protein product: CARWNRELGKETQYF.

This clonotype showed up many times. The chain links TRBV7-8 to TRBJ1-1; weak D call: TRBD1 (6 bases). Germline CDR1 is SGHVS and CDR2 is FQNEAQ. CDR3 length equals 13 residues. V shed 5 bases and J shed 5 bases, with 12 bases lying between them. In nucleotides, the CDR3 is TGTGCCAGCAGCCCACAGGGTTGGACTGAAGCTTTCTTT. Translating it yields CASSPQGWTEAFF. Complete variable domain (other parts from reference TRBV7-8 and TRBJ1-1): GAGVSQSPRYKVAKRGQDVALRCDPISGHVSLFWYQQALGQGPEFLTYFQNEAQLDKSGLPSDRFFAERPEGSVSTLKIQRTQQEDSAVYLCASSPQGWTEAFFGQGTRLTVV.

This clonotype was recorded many times. This rearrangement joins TRBV2 to TRBJ2-1; D is perhaps TRBD1 or TRBD2 (5 bases each). Germline V gene lookup returns CDR1 SNHLY and CDR2 FYNNEI. The germline V and J ends were trimmed by 2 bases and 7 bases, with 15 bases remaining between them. The CDR3 extends over 15 amino acids. In DNA, the CDR3 is TGTGCCAGCAGTGAACGGATATGGGGCGGGAATGAGCAGTTCTTC. As protein: CASSERIWGGNEQFF.

This clonotype has at least ten counts. The V call is TRBV12-3 or TRBV12-4, the J call TRBJ1-2; no definite D call. This CDR3 comprises 14 residues. Deletions cut 2 bases from V and 8 bases from J, with 15 bases between. The CDR3 sequence: CASSLIGESSGYTF. In DNA form, the CDR3 reads TGTGCCAGCAGTTTAATCGGAGAAAGCTCGGGCTACACCTTC.

The gene calls are TRBV4-1 and TRBJ2-7; no definite D call. Trimming left V 4 bases short and J 4 bases short, with 17 bases between. Germline V gene data show CDR1 as MGHRA and CDR2 as YSYEKL. CDR3 size: 15 residues. The CDR3 region has the DNA TGCGCCAGCAGCCCTACCGGAGACTGGGGTTACGAGCAGTACTTC. It translates to CASSPTGDWGYEQYF.

This clonotype was seen more than once but under ten times. The CDR3 reads CASSLVGSGPGHEQFF. CDR3 DNA sequence: TGTGCCAGCAGCTTGGTGGGTAGCGGGCCCGGCCATGAGCAGTTCTTC. The chain combines TRBV5-5 with TRBJ2-1, with 7 bases lining up with TRBD2. The CDR3 runs 16 residues. The germline V gene has CDR1 SGHKS and CDR2 YYEKEE (reference sequence). Unmatched junction bases numbered 11, after V lost 0 bases and J lost 8 bases.

The table lists this clonotype with many counts. The chain employs TRBV7-9 and TRBJ2-7; 10 bases are a match to TRBD2. The V and J ends lost 1 base and 5 bases, in that order; junction bases with no gene match: 5. The CDR3 extends over 15 amino acids. Germline CDR1 reads SEHNR; CDR2 reads FQNEAQ (reference sequence). The CDR3 protein is CASSLGAGGPNEQYF. The CDR3, as DNA: TGTGCCAGCAGCTTAGGAGCGGGAGGGCCTAACGAGCAGTACTTC.

This clonotype is categorized as medium-sized (0.01 to 0.1%). CDR3 loop: CSVDRGNEQFF. The CDR3, as DNA: TGCAGCGTGGATCGGGGGAATGAGCAGTTCTTC. The V call is TRBV29-1, the J call TRBJ2-1, with D maybe TRBD2 (6 bases). The V end was cut by 6 bases, the J end by 7 bases, with 10 bases between. Germline-derived CDR1 and CDR2 are SQVTM and ANQGSEA. This CDR3 has 11 residues.